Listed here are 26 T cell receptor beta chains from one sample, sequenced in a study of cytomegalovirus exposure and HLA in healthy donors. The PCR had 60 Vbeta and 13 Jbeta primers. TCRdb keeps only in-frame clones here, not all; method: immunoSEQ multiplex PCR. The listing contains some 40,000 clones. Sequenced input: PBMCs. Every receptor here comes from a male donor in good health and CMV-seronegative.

For the CDR3, the DNA is TGTGCCAGCAGCCGGGAGAGTGGTGGTAATCAGCCCCAGCATTTT. It codes for CASSRESGGNQPQHF. The J gene is TRBJ1-5, the V gene TRBV2; D unclear. This CDR3 has 15 amino acids. The V end was cut by 6 bases, the J end by 4 bases, with 16 bases between. CDR1 is SNHLY and CDR2 is FYNNEI in the germline V gene.

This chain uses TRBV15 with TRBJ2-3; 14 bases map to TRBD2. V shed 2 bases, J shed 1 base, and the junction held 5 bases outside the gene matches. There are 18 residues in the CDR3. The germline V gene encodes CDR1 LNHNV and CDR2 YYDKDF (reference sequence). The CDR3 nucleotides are TGTGCCACCAGCAGAATTCCGGGACTAGCGGGGGGCACAGATACGCAGTATTTT. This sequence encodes CATSRIPGLAGGTDTQYF.

CDR3 nucleotide sequence: TGTGCCAGCAGCTCAGGGACTGGGGGTCAGCCCCAGCATTTT. It codes for CASSSGTGGQPQHF. The chain couples TRBV6-1 to TRBJ1-5; TRBD1 is a possible D gene (5 bases). The CDR3 runs 14 residues. Trimming cost V 6 bases and J 6 bases, with 15 bases left between them. CDR1 and CDR2 (germline): MNHNS, SASEGT.

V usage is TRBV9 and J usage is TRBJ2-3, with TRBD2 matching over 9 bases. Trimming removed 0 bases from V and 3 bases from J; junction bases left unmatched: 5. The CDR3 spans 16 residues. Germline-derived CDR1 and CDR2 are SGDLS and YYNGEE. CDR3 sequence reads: CASSVVSSGATDTQYF. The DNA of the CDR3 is TGTGCCAGCAGCGTAGTTTCTAGCGGGGCGACAGATACGCAGTATTTT.

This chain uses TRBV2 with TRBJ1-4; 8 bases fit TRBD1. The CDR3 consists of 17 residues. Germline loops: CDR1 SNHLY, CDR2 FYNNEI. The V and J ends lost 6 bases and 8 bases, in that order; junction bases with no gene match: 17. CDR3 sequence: CASRYDRGNGVLEKLFF. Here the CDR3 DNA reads TGTGCCAGCAGATACGACAGGGGAAATGGTGTCTTAGAAAAACTGTTTTTT.

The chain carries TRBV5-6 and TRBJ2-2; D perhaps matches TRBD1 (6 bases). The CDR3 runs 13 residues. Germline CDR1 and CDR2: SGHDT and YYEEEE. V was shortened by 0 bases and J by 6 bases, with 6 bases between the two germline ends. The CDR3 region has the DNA TGTGCCAGCAGCTTGGACAGGGCCGGGGAGCTGTTTTTT. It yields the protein CASSLDRAGELFF.

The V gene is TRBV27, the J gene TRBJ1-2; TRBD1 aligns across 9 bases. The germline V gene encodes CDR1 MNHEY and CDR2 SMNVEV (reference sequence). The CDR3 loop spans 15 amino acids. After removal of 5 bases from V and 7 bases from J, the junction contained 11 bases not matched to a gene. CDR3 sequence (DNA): TGTGCCAGCAGTCCTCGGGACAGGGATATCAGTGGCTACACCTTC. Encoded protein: CASSPRDRDISGYTF.

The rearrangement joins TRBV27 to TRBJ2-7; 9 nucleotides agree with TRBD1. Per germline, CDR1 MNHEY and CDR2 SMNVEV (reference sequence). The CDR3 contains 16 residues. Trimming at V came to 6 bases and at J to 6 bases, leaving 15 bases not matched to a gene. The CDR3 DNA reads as TGTGCCAGCAGCGGTTGGCGAACCGGGACAGGGAGCGAGCAGTACTTC. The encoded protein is CASSGWRTGTGSEQYF.

For the CDR3, the DNA is TGTGCCAGCAGTTTGGACAGGGTCGAGCAGTTCTTC. Its translation: CASSLDRVEQFF. The chain is built from TRBV6-5 and TRBJ2-1, with 8 nucleotides matching TRBD1. The CDR3 runs to 12 residues. In germline, CDR1 is MNHEY, CDR2 SVGAGI. With V trimmed by 4 bases and J by 10 bases, 3 bases remained unmatched.

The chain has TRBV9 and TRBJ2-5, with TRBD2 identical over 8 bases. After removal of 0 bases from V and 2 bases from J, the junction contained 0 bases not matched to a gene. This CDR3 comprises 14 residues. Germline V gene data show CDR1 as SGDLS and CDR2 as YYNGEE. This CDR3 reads CASSVAGGQETQYF. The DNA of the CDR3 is TGTGCCAGCAGCGTAGCGGGGGGGCAAGAGACCCAGTACTTC.

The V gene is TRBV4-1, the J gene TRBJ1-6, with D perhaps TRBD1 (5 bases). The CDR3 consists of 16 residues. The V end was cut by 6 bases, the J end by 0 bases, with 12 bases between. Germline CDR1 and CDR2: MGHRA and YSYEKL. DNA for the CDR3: TGCGCCAGCAGTTCCAGGGCGAGCTCCTATAATTCACCCCTCCACTTT. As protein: CASSSRASSYNSPLHF.

DNA for the CDR3: TGTGCCAGCAGCTTAACGACTCCGGGGGGGGCTAGTAACACCATATATTTT. This translates into CASSLTTPGGASNTIYF. The chain combines TRBV7-9 with TRBJ1-3, with D possibly being TRBD1 (6 bases). CDR3 length equals 17 residues. The V end lost 2 bases, the J end lost 7 bases, and 21 bases lay between the germline ends. Germline values: CDR1 SEHNR, CDR2 FQNEAQ (reference sequence).

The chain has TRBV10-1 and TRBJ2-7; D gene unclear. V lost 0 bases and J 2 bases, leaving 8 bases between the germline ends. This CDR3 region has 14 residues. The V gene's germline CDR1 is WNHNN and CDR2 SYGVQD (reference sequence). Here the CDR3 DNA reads TGCGCCAGCAGTGAGTCGGCACCCCCCTACGAGCAGTACTTC. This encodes CASSESAPPYEQYF.

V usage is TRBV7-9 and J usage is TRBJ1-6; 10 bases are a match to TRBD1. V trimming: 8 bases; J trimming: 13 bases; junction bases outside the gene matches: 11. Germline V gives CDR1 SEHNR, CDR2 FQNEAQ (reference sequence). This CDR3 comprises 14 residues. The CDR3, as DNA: TGTGCCAGCGGATCTCTGGACAGGGGGATCCCCCTCCACTTT. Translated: CASGSLDRGIPLHF.

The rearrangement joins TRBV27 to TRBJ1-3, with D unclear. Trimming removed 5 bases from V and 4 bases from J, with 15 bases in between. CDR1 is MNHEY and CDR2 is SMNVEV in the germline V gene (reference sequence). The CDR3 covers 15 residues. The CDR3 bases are TGTGCCAGCAGTAAGACGAGGTACCTCGGAAACACCATATATTTT. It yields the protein CASSKTRYLGNTIYF.

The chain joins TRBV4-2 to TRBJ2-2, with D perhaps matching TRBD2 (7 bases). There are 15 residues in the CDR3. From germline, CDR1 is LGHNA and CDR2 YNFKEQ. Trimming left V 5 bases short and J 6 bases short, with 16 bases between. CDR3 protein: CASSSLGGDSGELFF. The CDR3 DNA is TGTGCCAGCAGCTCCTTAGGGGGGGATTCCGGGGAGCTGTTTTTT.

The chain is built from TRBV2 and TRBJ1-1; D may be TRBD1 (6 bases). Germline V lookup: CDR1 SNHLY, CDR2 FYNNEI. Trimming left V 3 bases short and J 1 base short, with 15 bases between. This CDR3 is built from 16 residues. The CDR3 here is CASSDGLGAGNTEAFF. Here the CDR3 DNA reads TGTGCCAGCAGTGATGGGTTGGGGGCCGGGAACACTGAAGCTTTCTTT.

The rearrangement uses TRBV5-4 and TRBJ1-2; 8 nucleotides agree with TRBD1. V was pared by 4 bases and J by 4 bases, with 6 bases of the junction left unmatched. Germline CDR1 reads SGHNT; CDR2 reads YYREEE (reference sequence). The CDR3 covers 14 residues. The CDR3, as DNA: TGTGCCAGCAGCCTCCCCACAGGGGGCTATGGCTACACCTTC. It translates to CASSLPTGGYGYTF.

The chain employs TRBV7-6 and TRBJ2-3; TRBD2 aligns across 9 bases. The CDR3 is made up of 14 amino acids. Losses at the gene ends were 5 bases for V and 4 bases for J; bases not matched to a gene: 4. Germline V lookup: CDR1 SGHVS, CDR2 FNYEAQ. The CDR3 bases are TGTGCCAGCAGCGCGGGGGGGCTCGCAGATACGCAGTATTTT. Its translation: CASSAGGLADTQYF.

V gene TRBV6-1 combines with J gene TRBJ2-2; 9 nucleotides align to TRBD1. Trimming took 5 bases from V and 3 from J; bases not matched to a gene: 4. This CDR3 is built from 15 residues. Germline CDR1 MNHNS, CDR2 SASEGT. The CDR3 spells CASSPGTGYTGELFF. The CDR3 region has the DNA TGTGCCAGCAGTCCCGGGACAGGGTACACCGGGGAGCTGTTTTTT.

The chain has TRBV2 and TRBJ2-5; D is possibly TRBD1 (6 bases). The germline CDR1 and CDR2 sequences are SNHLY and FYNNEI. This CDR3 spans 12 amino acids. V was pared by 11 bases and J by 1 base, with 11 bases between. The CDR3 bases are TGTGCCGTCACAGGGCTCCAAGAGACCCAGTACTTC. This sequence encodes CAVTGLQETQYF. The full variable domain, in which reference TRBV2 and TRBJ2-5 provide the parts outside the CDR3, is EPEVTQTPSHQVTQMGQEVILRCVPISNHLYFYWYRQILGQKVEFLVSFYNNEISEKSEIFDDQFSVERPDGSNFTLKIRSTKLEDSAMYFCAVTGLQETQYFGPGTRLLVL.

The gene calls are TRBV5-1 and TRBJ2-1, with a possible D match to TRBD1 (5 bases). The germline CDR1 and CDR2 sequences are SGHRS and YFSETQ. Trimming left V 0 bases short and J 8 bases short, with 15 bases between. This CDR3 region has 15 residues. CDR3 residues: CASSLGAGPYDEQFF. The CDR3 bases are TGCGCCAGCAGCTTGGGTGCAGGGCCTTACGATGAGCAGTTCTTC.

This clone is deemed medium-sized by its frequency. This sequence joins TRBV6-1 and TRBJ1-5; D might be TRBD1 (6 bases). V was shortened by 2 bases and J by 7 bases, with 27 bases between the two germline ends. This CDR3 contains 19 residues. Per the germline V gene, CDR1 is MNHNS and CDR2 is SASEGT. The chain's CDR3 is CASSELRGIGLSGRQPQHF. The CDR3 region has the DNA TGTGCCAGCAGTGAACTCAGGGGTATTGGATTATCCGGTCGGCAGCCCCAGCATTTT.

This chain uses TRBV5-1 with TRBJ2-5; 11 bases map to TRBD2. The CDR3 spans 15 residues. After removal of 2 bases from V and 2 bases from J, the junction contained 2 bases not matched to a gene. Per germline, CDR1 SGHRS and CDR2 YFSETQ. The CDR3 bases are TGCGCCAGCAGCTTAGGGACTAGCGGACAAGAGACCCAGTACTTC. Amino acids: CASSLGTSGQETQYF.

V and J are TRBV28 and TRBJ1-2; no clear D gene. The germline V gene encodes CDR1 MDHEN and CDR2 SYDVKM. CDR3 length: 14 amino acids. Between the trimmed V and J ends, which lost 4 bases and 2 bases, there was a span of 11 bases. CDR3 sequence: CASSSAGSNYGYTF. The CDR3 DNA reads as TGTGCCAGCAGTTCGGCCGGGAGCAACTATGGCTACACCTTC.

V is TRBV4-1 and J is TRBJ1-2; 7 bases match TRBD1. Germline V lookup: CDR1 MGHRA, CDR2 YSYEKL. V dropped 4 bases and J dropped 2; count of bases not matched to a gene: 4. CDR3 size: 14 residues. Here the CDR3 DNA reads TGCGCCAGCAGCCCCATGGGACAGAACTATGGCTACACCTTC. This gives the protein CASSPMGQNYGYTF.